The sequence of this T cell receptor beta chain was determined in a study of blood T cells in healthy people across ages. This CDR3 has 17 amino acids. Unmatched junction bases numbered 8, after V lost 0 bases and J lost 5 bases. Germline V gene lookup returns CDR1 DFQATT and CDR2 SNEGSKA (reference sequence). This clonotype was seen a handful of times. Next came a second PCR, run for about 7 to 12 cycles, which used a sample-barcoded 5' primer along with a J-beta primer mix. Tagging of each cDNA molecule was performed by a template-switch adaptor with 12 random nucleotides. One entry per CDR3 protein results from TCRdb running MiXCR on the 5' RACE reads. In the table there are about 1 million distinct CDR3 sequences, around 43% of which are singletons.

The J gene is TRBJ2-3, the V gene TRBV20-1, with 13 bases aligning to TRBD2. The sequenced sample was blood. The TCR originated in a woman aged 60-70 years in good health. CDR3 loop: CSARDTGTSGIGDTQYF. DNA for the CDR3: TGCAGTGCTAGAGATACCGGGACTAGCGGGATCGGAGATACGCAGTATTTT.